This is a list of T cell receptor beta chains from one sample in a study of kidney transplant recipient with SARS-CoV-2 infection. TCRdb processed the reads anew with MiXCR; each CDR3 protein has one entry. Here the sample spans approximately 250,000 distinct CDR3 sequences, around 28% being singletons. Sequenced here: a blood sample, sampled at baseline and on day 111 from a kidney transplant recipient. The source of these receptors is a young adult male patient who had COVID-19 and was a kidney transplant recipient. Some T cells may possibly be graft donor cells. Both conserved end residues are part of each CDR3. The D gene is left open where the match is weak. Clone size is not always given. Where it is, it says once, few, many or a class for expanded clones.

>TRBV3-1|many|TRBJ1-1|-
TGTGCCAGCAGCTGCAGCCATCCCATTTCAATTCGCACTGAAGCTTTCTTT
CASSCSHPISIRTEAFF
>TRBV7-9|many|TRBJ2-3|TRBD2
TGTGCCAGCAGCTTGGTAGCGGGGGGGGTAGATACGCAGTATTTT
CASSLVAGGVDTQYF
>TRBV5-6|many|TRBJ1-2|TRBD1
TGTGCCAGCAGCTCCCCGGACAGGGGGCAGGGTGGCTACACCTTC
CASSSPDRGQGGYTF
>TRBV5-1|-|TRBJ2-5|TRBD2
TGCGCCAGCAGCTCGTCGGTTAGGTCCTGGACTAGCGGCCAAGAGACCCAGTACTTC
CASSSSVRSWTSGQETQYF
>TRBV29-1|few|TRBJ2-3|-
TGCAGCGTTTTTGGACAGGAGGGGTTCACAGATACGCAGTATTTT
CSVFGQEGFTDTQYF
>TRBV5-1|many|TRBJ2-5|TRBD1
TGCGCCAGCAGCTTTTCAGGGGGCGAAAGCCCAGGAGAGACCCAGTACTTC
CASSFSGGESPGETQYF
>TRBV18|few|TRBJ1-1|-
TGTGCCAGCTCACCGGACATCCTGAGGAGGGCTTTCTTT
CASSPDILRRAFF
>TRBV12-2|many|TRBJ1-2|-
TGTGCAAGTCGCACGTTGTTGACTCCACGAAAGACCTATGGCTACACCTTC
CASRTLLTPRKTYGYTF
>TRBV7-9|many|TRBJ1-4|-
TGTGCCAGCAGCCCCAGGGGTCCGGGTGAAAAACTGTTTTTT
CASSPRGPGEKLFF
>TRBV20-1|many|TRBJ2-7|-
TGCAGTGCAGGACTAACCTACGAGCAGTACTTC
CSAGLTYEQYF
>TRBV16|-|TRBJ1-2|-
TGTGCCAGCAGCTTCTCGCCGGTCGTTAGAAAGACCTATGGCTACACCTTC
CASSFSPVVRKTYGYTF
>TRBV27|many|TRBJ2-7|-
TGTGCCAGCAGTTTAAAGACAGACCACTACGAGCAGTACTTC
CASSLKTDHYEQYF
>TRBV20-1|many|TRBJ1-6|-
TGCAGTGCTCTCGCGGAGGGAAGCTCCTATAATTCACCCCTCCACTTT
CSALAEGSSYNSPLHF
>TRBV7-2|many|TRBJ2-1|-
TGTGCCAGCAGCGAAGCTGGGGGCTACATAGAGCAGTTCTTC
CASSEAGGYIEQFF
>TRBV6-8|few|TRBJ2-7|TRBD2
TGTGCCAGCAGTACAACTAGCGGGAGTTCGTACGAGCAGTACTTC
CASSTTSGSSYEQYF
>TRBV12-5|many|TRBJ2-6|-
TGTGCTAGTGGTTTGGCCCCCGGGGCTGGGGCCAACGTCCTGACTTTC
CASGLAPGAGANVLTF
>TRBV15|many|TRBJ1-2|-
TGTGCCACCAGCGGACCCTTAAGGTGTGGAAAGACCTATGGCTACACCTTC
CATSGPLRCGKTYGYTF
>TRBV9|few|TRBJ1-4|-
TGTGCCAGCAGCTTGGGCCCTGAGCGGGAAAAACTGTTTTTT
CASSLGPEREKLFF
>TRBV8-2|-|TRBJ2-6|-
TGTGGCAGCACCTTAAGGATAACACAAGGTCGGGCCAACGTCCTGACTTTC
CGSTLRITQGRANVLTF
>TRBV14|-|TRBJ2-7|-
TGTGCCAGCAGCCTTTTTGAGGGCGCGTCCTACGAGCAGTACTTC
CASSLFEGASYEQYF
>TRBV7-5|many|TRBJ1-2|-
-
CISVPESMYEVGKTYGYTF
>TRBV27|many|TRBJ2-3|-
TGTGCCAGCAGTTCCCTGTCAAATACGCAGTATTTT
CASSSLSNTQYF
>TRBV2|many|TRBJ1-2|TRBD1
TGTGCCAGCAGTGAAGCGCTTCGGGACAGGAACTATGGCTACACCTTC
CASSEALRDRNYGYTF
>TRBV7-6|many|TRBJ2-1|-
TGTGCCAGCAGCGGGGGGCAGGTTTACAATGAGCAGTTCTTC
CASSGGQVYNEQFF
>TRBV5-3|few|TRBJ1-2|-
TGTGCCAGAAAATCTGCAGTGGTGAGAAAGACCTATGGCTACACCTTC
CARKSAVVRKTYGYTF
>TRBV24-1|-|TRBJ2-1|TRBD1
TGTGCCACCAGTGCCCCGGGACAGGGTAGGAATGAGCAGTTCTTC
CATSAPGQGRNEQFF
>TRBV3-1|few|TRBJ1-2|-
TGTGCCAGCAGCTGTTGGGACACCCTTCGAAAGACCTATGGCTACACCTTC
CASSCWDTLRKTYGYTF
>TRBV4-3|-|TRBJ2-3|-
TGCGCCGGCAGCCGAGTAGCAGGAGATACGCAGTATTTT
CAGSRVAGDTQYF
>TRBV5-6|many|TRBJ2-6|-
TGTGCCAGCAGCTTGGGGGGATCCTCTGGGGCCAACGTCCTGACTTTC
CASSLGGSSGANVLTF
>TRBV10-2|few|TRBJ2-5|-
TGCGCCAGCAGTGGACAGGAAGACCAAGAGACCCAGTACTTC
CASSGQEDQETQYF